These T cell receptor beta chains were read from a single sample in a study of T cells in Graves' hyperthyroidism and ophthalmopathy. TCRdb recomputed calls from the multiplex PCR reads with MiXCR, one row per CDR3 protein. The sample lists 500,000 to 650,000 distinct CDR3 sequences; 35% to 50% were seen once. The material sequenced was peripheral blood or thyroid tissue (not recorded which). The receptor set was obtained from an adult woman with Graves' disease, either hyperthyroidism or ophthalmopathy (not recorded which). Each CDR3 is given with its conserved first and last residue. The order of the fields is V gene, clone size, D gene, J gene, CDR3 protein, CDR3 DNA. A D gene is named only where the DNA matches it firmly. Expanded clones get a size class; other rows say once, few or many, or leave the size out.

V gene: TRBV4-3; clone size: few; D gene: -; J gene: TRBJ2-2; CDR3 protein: CASSQRGGQWGNTGELFF; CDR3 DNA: TGCGCCAGCAGCCAAAGGGGGGGGCAGTGGGGTAACACCGGGGAGCTGTTTTTT
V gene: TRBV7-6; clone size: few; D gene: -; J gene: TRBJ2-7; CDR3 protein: CASSARVGQGGQYF; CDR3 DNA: TGTGCCAGCAGCGCTCGCGTTGGGCAGGGCGGGCAGTACTTC
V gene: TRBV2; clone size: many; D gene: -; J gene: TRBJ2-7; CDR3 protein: CASVLGGSHEQYF; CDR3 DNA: TGTGCCAGCGTGCTTGGAGGATCCCACGAGCAGTACTTC
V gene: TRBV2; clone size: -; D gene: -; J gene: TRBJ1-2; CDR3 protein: CASWDTFYGYTF; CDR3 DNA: TGTGCCAGCTGGGACACCTTCTATGGCTACACCTTC
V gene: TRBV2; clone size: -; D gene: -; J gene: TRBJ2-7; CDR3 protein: CARDPGGAHDEQYF; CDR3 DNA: TGTGCTAGAGATCCCGGGGGAGCCCATGACGAGCAGTACTTC
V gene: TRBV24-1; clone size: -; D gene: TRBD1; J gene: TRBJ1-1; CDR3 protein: CATSGNRGSNTEAFF; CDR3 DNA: TGTGCCACCAGCGGCAACAGGGGCTCGAACACTGAAGCTTTCTTT
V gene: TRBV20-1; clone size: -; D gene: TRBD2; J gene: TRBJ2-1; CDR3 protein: CSARGEREFYNEQFF; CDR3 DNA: TGCAGTGCTAGAGGGGAGCGGGAGTTCTACAATGAGCAGTTCTTC
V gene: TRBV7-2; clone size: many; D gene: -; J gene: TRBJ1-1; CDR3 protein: CASSLVLGAEAFF; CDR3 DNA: TGTGCCAGCAGCTTAGTTCTGGGGGCCGAAGCTTTCTTT
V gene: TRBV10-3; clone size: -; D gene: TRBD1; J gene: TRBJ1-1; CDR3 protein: CAISPGQGNTEAFF; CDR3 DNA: TGTGCCATCAGTCCGGGACAGGGGAACACTGAAGCTTTCTTT
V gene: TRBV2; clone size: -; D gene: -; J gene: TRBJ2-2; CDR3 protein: CASSGYDPGGELFF; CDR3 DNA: TGTGCCAGCAGTGGTTACGATCCCGGGGGGGAGCTGTTTTTT
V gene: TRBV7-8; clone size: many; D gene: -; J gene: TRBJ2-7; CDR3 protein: CASSLGGAQTYEQYF; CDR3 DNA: TGTGCCAGCAGCTTAGGTGGGGCGCAGACCTACGAGCAGTACTTC
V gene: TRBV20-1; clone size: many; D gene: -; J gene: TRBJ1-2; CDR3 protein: CSAIPRGYGYTF; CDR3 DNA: TGCAGTGCTATACCAAGGGGGTATGGCTACACCTTC
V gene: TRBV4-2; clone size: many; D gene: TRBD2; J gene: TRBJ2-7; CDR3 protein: CASSQAASGTYEQYF; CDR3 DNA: TGTGCCAGCAGCCAAGCGGCTAGCGGCACCTACGAGCAGTACTTC
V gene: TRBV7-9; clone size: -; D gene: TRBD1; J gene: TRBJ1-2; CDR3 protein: CASGARDSPNYGYTF; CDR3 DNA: TGTGCCAGCGGGGCCCGGGACAGTCCTAACTATGGCTACACCTTC
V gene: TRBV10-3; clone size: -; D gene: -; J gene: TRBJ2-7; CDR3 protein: CAISETVSYEQYF; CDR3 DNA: TGTGCCATCAGTGAGACTGTCTCCTACGAGCAGTACTTC
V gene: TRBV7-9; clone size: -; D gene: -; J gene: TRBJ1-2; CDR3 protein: CASSDQQGYTF; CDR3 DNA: TGTGCCAGCAGTGACCAACAGGGATACACCTTC
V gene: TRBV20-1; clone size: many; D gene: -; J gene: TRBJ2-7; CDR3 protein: CSARDLVTEQYF; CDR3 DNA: TGCAGTGCTAGAGATTTGGTAACAGAGCAGTACTTC
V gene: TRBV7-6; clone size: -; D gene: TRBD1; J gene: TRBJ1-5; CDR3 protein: CASNDRGLFGQPQHF; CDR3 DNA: TGTGCCAGCAACGACAGGGGGTTGTTTGGTCAGCCCCAGCATTTT
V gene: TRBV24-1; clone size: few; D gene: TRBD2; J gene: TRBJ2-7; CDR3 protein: CATSEASGSYEQYF; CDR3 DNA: TGTGCCACCAGTGAGGCTAGCGGCTCCTACGAGCAGTACTTC
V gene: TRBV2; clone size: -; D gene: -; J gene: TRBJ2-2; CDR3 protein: CASRKESPRAGELFF; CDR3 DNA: TGTGCCAGCAGGAAAGAGTCTCCCCGGGCCGGGGAGCTGTTTTTT
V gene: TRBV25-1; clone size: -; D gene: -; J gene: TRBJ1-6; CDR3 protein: CASSDDMGNSPLHF; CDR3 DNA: TGTGCCAGCAGTGACGATATGGGGAATTCACCCCTCCACTTT
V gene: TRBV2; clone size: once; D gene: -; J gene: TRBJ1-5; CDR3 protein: CASSEWGLSNQPQHF; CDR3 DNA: TGTGCCAGCAGTGAATGGGGGCTTAGCAATCAGCCCCAGCATTTT
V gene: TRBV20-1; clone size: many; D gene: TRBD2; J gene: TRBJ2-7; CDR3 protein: CSASGSSGRAFEQYF; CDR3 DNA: TGCAGTGCTAGCGGTTCTAGCGGGAGGGCCTTCGAGCAGTACTTC
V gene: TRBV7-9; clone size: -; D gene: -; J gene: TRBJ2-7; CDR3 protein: CASSPIELSYEQYF; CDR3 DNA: TGTGCCAGCTCACCAATTGAACTCTCCTACGAGCAGTACTTC
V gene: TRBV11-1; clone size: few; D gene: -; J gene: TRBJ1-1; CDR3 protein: CASSLAWSTEAFF; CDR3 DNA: TGTGCCAGCAGCTTAGCGTGGAGCACTGAAGCTTTCTTT
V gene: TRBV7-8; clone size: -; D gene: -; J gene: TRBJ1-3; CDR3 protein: CASSPRVLGNTIYF; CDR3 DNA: TGTGCCAGCAGCCCTCGGGTGCTCGGAAACACCATATATTTT
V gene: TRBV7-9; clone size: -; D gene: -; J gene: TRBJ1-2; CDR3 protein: CASSLDRGHVGYTF; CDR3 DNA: TGTGCCAGCAGCCTCGACAGAGGGCACGTTGGCTACACCTTC
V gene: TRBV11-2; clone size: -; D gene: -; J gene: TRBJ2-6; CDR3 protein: CASSFTGSHVLTF; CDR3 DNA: TGTGCCAGCAGCTTTACAGGGTCCCACGTCCTGACTTTC
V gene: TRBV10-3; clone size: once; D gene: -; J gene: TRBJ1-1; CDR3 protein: CAIRSSDNSNTEALF; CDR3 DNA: TGTGCCATCAGGAGCTCGGACAACTCGAACACTGAAGCTCTCTTT
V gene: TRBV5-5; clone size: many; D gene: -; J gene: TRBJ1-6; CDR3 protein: CASSLGPGSPLHF; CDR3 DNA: TGTGCCAGCAGCTTGGGGCCGGGTTCACCCCTCCACTTT
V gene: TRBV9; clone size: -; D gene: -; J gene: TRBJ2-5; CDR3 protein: CASSVEGGRLLETQYF; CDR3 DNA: TGTGCCAGCAGCGTAGAGGGGGGACGACTCTTAGAGACCCAGTACTTC
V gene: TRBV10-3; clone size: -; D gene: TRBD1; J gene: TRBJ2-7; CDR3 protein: CAIRGGQGPYEQYF; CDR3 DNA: TGTGCCATCAGGGGAGGACAGGGGCCGTACGAGCAGTACTTC